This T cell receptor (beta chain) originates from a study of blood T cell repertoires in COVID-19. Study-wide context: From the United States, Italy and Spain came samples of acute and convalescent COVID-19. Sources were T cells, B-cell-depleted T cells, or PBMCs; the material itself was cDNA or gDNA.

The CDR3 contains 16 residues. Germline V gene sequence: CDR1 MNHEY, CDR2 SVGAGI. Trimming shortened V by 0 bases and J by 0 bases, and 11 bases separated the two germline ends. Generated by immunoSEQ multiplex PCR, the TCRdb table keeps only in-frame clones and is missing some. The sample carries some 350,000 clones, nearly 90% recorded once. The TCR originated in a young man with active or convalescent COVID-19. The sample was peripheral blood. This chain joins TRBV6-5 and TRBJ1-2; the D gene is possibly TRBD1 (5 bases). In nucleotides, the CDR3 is TGTGCCAGCAGTTACTCGGGGCCGGCCCCTAACTATGGCTACACCTTC. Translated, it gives CASSYSGPAPNYGYTF.